This TCR beta chain was recorded in a study of early T cells in non-severe SARS-CoV-2 infection. V lost 10 bases and J lost 4; bases outside the gene matches: 5. The CDR3 is 13 amino acids. Germline V gene sequence: CDR1 MDHEN, CDR2 SYDVKM. In TCRdb, the 5' RACE reads were re-called with MiXCR into one record per CDR3 protein. Of about 55,000 distinct CDR3 sequences listed, around an eighth are singletons. V gene TRBV28 combines with J gene TRBJ1-5, with 9 positions matching TRBD1. The TCR comes from an adult who was a healthcare worker with PCR-confirmed SARS-CoV-2 infection or an uninfected control (not recorded which). The sample consisted of whole blood. CDR3 loop: CATWTGANQPQHF. For the CDR3, the DNA is TGTGCCACCTGGACAGGGGCTAATCAGCCCCAGCATTTT.